These T cell receptor beta chains were read from a single sample in a study of blood T cell repertoires in COVID-19. Sequenced by immunoSEQ multiplex PCR; TCRdb stores in-frame clones only, minus some. The sample holds 200,000 to 250,000 clones; about nine tenths are singletons and the top ten take approximately 4.8%. Sequenced sample: peripheral blood. These TCRs come from a middle-aged man with acute or convalescent COVID-19. Both conserved end residues are part of each CDR3. D genes are given only for firm matches. The listing skips clone size in some rows; elsewhere it reads once, few, many or a size class.

j_call v_call clone_size d_call cdr3_nt cdr3_aa
TRBJ1-5 TRBV19 . . TGTGCCAGCCAAGCCCAGGGAAGTATCGATCAGCCCCAGCATTTT CASQAQGSIDQPQHF
TRBJ1-2 TRBV5-1 . . TGCGCCAGCAGCTACGGACGACCAGGGTTGGATGGCTACACCTTC CASSYGRPGLDGYTF
TRBJ2-7 TRBV3-1/TRBV3-2 . TRBD1 TGTGCCAGCAGCCAAGCCGGACAGGGCACCTACGAGCAGTACTTC CASSQAGQGTYEQYF
TRBJ2-6 TRBV5-1 . . TGCGCCAGCAGCTTGGTCGTCTCTGGGGCCAACGTCCTGACTTTC CASSLVVSGANVLTF
TRBJ1-2 TRBV6-6 . . TGTGCCAGCAGTTATTCGGCAGGGATGGATGGCTACACCTTC CASSYSAGMDGYTF
TRBJ2-7 TRBV14 many . TGTGCCAGCAGCCCAGCAGGGACAAACTACGAGCAGTACTTC CASSPAGTNYEQYF
TRBJ1-1 TRBV19 . TRBD1 TGTGCCAGTAGTCCCGCGACAGGGGGCTCGGACACTGAAGCTTTCTTT CASSPATGGSDTEAFF
TRBJ1-6 TRBV7-9 . . TGTGCCAGCAGCCCCACCCAGGGCCCGAATTCACCCCTCCACTTT CASSPTQGPNSPLHF
TRBJ2-5 TRBV7-2 . . TGTGCCAGCAGCTTAGGTGGCTCCCAAGAGACCCAGTACTTC CASSLGGSQETQYF
TRBJ2-3 TRBV5-1 . TRBD2 TGCGCCAGCAGCTTGGCGGGGGGGACAGATACGCAGTATTTT CASSLAGGTDTQYF
TRBJ1-3 TRBV7-2 . TRBD1 TGTGCCAGCAGCCCCCGGACAGGGGGAGGAAACACCATATATTTT CASSPRTGGGNTIYF
TRBJ1-1 TRBV14 . TRBD1 TGTGCCAGCAGCCACGGCGGATTACAGGGGCTCGGGGGAGCTTTCTTT CASSHGGLQGLGGAFF
TRBJ1-6 TRBV18 . . TGTGCCAGCTCACCCCCCGGCGGGAGACTAGACAATTCACCCCTCCACTTT CASSPPGGRLDNSPLHF
TRBJ1-1 TRBV10-2 few . TGCGCCAGCAGGGACAGTAACACTGAAGCTTTCTTT CASRDSNTEAFF
TRBJ1-1 TRBV10-3 few . TGTGCCATCGGGCCTATCACTGAAGCTTTCTTT CAIGPITEAFF
TRBJ1-2 TRBV5-1 . TRBD1 TGCGCCAGCAGCTACCAAACAGGGGATGGCTACACCTTC CASSYQTGDGYTF
TRBJ1-2 TRBV10-3 . . TGTGCCATCAGACTGACAGGTTTCTATGGCTACACCTTC CAIRLTGFYGYTF
TRBJ2-1 TRBV7-9 . . TGTGCCAGCAGCCCAGGTGGGAGTTACAATGAGCAGTTCTTC CASSPGGSYNEQFF
TRBJ1-5 TRBV6-1 . . TGTGCCAGCAGTGAAGGGACACCGCGCCGGCAGCCCCAGCATTTT CASSEGTPRRQPQHF
TRBJ1-1 TRBV7-2 . . TGTGCCAGCAGCCTTAATAGGAACACTGAAGCTTTCTTT CASSLNRNTEAFF
TRBJ2-2 TRBV5-1 . . TGCGCCAGCAGCTACGGGGTTTACACCGGGGAGCTGTTTTTT CASSYGVYTGELFF
TRBJ1-1 TRBV5-1 . . TGCGCCAGCAGCTGGACCCCAGGGACTAACACTGAAGCTTTCTTT CASSWTPGTNTEAFF
TRBJ1-2 TRBV3-1/TRBV3-2 . . TGTGCCAGCAGCCGGGGAGGCCCTAACTATGGCTACACCTTC CASSRGGPNYGYTF
TRBJ1-4 TRBV11-2 . . TGTGCCAGCAGCCCCTTCAGGGGCGAGTGGGAAAAACTGTTTTTT CASSPFRGEWEKLFF
TRBJ1-2 TRBV6-5 . . TGTGCCAGCAGGCCCGGGACGGGGGGATTTTATGGCTACACCTTC CASRPGTGGFYGYTF
TRBJ1-6 TRBV27 once TRBD1 TGTGCCAGCAAACCGGGACAGCGCAATTCACCCCTCCACTTT CASKPGQRNSPLHF
TRBJ1-1 TRBV3-1/TRBV3-2 once . TGTGCCAGCAGCCAACTCCTGAACACTGAAGCTTTCTTT CASSQLLNTEAFF
TRBJ1-1 TRBV10-3 . . TGTGCCATCTCGAGACAGGAGAACACTGAAGCTTTCTTT CAISRQENTEAFF
TRBJ1-5 TRBV3-1/TRBV3-2 . TRBD1 TGTGCCAGCAGCCAGGACAGGGTCAATCAGCCCCAGCATTTT CASSQDRVNQPQHF
TRBJ1-2 TRBV6-1 . TRBD1 TGTGCCAGCAGTGAAGGGTTACAGGGGATATATGGCTACACCTTC CASSEGLQGIYGYTF
TRBJ1-1 TRBV2 few . TGTGCCAGCAGCCGTCGGGGGGTGGGGAACACTGAAGCTTTCTTT CASSRRGVGNTEAFF
TRBJ1-1 TRBV27 . . TGTGCCAGCAGTTTAGTGGGAGCTGAAGCTTTCTTT CASSLVGAEAFF
TRBJ1-2 TRBV10-3 . . TGTGCCATCAGTGAGCGCGAGGGGGTGGGTGACTATGGCTACACCTTC CAISEREGVGDYGYTF
TRBJ1-6 TRBV5-1 . TRBD1 TGCGCCAGCAGAAGGGACAGGGGTGGTTCACCCCTCCACTTT CASRRDRGGSPLHF
TRBJ1-5 TRBV19 once TRBD1 TGTGCCAGTAGTATGGGGGACAGGAGAAAGGTCCAATTACAGCATTTT CASSMGDRRKVQLQHF
TRBJ2-3 TRBV10-3 . . TGTGCCACAAAAACAGATACGCAGTATTTT CATKTDTQYF
TRBJ1-2 TRBV7-8 . . TGTGCCAGCAGCTTAAATTTGGGCAGGGGTAATGGCTACACCTTC CASSLNLGRGNGYTF
TRBJ1-2 TRBV7-9 once TRBD1 TGTGCCACCGGACAGGGGAGCTATGGCTACACCTTC CATGQGSYGYTF
TRBJ2-1 TRBV18 . . TGTGCCAGCTCACCACCGTCTAGGAATGAGCAGTTCTTC CASSPPSRNEQFF
TRBJ1-1 TRBV4-1 . TRBD1 TGCGCCAGCAGCCAAGATCGGGGGACAGCGAACACTGAAGCTTTCTTT CASSQDRGTANTEAFF
TRBJ1-2 TRBV4-1 . . TGCGCCAGCAGCCCCAGGGCAGGAAGCTATGGCTACACCTTC CASSPRAGSYGYTF
TRBJ1-4 TRBV9 . TRBD1 TGTGCCAGCAGCTCACAAACCGGGACAGCTCACGAAAAACTGTTTTTT CASSSQTGTAHEKLFF
TRBJ2-2 TRBV5-1 . TRBD1 TGCGCCAGCAGCTTGACAGGGGGAGAAAACACCGGGGAGCTGTTTTTT CASSLTGGENTGELFF
TRBJ1-5 TRBV19 . TRBD1 TGTGCCAGTAGTCCCACCGGGACAGGGTATCAGCCCCAGCATTTT CASSPTGTGYQPQHF
TRBJ1-1 TRBV18 . . TGTGCCAGCTCCCTTGAACTCTTATTGAACACTGAAGCTTTCTTT CASSLELLLNTEAFF
TRBJ1-1 TRBV18 . TRBD1 TGTGCCAGCTCATCGACGGGACAGGTCATGAACACTGAAGCTTTCTTT CASSSTGQVMNTEAFF
TRBJ2-3 TRBV3-1/TRBV3-2 . TRBD2 TGTGCCAGCAGCCAAGATTTGGGGGGGGGCACAGATACGCAGTATTTT CASSQDLGGGTDTQYF
TRBJ1-5 TRBV3-1/TRBV3-2 . . TGTGCCAGCAGCCACACATCGACCCACGGGGGCAATCAGCCCCAGCATTTT CASSHTSTHGGNQPQHF
TRBJ1-1 TRBV27 . TRBD1 TGTGCCAGCAGGGCGGACAGGGTGAACACTGAAGCTTTCTTT CASRADRVNTEAFF
TRBJ2-5 TRBV27 . TRBD1 TGTGCCAGCAGTTTATGGGGACAGGGGAGAGAGACCCAGTACTTC CASSLWGQGRETQYF
TRBJ1-6 TRBV5-1 . . TGCGCCAGCAGCTTAAATGCCGGGACACATTGGCGTAATTCACCCCTCCACTTT CASSLNAGTHWRNSPLHF
TRBJ2-2 TRBV6-2/TRBV6-3 . . TGTGCCAGCAGTTACTCACGCAGGACGAACACCGGGGAGCTGTTTTTT CASSYSRRTNTGELFF
TRBJ1-1 TRBV5-1 once TRBD1 TGCGCCAGCAGCAGACAGGGGGCAGCAAACACTGAAGCTTTCTTT CASSRQGAANTEAFF
TRBJ1-1 TRBV18 . TRBD1 TGTGCCAGCTCGCCTAGTCAGGGGGGACTGAACACTGAAGCTTTCTTT CASSPSQGGLNTEAFF